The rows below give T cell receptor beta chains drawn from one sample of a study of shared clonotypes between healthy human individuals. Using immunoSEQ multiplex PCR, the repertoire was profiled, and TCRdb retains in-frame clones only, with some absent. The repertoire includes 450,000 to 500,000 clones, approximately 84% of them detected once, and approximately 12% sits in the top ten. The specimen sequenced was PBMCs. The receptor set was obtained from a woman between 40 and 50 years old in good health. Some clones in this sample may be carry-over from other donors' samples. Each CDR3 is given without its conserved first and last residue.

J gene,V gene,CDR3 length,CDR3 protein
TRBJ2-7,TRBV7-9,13,ASSPSRQSSYEQY
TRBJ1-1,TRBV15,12,ATSRDRVLTEAF
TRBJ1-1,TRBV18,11,ASSPQRNTEAF
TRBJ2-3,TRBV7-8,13,ASSIRGQTTDTQY
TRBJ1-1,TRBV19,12,ASTPDPTGGRAF
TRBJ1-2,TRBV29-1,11,SAGTDFNYGYT
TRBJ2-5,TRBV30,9,AWGEQETQY
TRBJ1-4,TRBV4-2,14,ASSQERTASNEKLF
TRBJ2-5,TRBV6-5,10,ASSYSQETQY
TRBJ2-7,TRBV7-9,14,ASSLISGGPFYEQY
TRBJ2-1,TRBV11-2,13,ASSPPGRFINEQF
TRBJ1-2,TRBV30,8,AWREYGYT
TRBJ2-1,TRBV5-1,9,ASSTGQKQF
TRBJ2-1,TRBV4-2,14,ASSTGTSGPFNEQF
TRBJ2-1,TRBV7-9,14,ASSTRGRDPLDEQF
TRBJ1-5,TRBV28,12,ASSPSIGNQPQH
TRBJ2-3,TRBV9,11,ASSVGWGDTQY
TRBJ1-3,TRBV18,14,ASSTTGAGSGNTIY
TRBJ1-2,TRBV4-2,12,ASSQDGGPYGYT
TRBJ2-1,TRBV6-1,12,ASLERGLGNEQF
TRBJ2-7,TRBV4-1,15,ASSQAQTSGDSYEQY
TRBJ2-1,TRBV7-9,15,ASSTGKAAGVYNEQF
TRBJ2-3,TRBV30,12,AWSTTGGTDTQY
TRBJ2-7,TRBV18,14,ASSPFGTSGAYEQY
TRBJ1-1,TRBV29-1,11,SVEGTTNTEAF
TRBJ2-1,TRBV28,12,ASSLQGVDNEQF
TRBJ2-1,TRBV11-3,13,ASSLGTVPTTEQF
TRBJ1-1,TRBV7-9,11,ASSVGANTEAF
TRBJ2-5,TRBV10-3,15,AISGSSTSGSGETQY